This paragraph reports one TCR beta chain. The antigen is not known. This sample stems from a study of vaccination and CD4 T cells after COVID-19. As for treatment: approximately 11-day PBMC culture with coronavirus spike peptide pools or control peptides (ViraFEST assay). Harvesting of the unexposed donor's CD4+ T cells predated the COVID-19 pandemic (2011-2018). In germline, CDR1 is SGHNT, CDR2 YYREEE (reference sequence). V shed 3 bases and J 2 bases; nucleotides not matched to a gene: 2. CDR3 length: 14 residues. The Oncomine TCR Beta short-read assay was applied to DNA of cultured CD4+ T cells. TCRdb reprocessed the PCR reads via MiXCR and lists one record per CDR3 protein. The table includes about 8,600 distinct CDR3 sequences, 48% detected once.

This sequence was found in a human donor in good health. The chain employs TRBV5-4 and TRBJ2-7, with TRBD2 matching over 10 bases. Input material: CD4+ T cells from blood, cultured in vitro. The CDR3, as DNA: TGTGCCAGCAGCTCTAGCGGGGGAGCCTACGAGCAGTACTTC. This gives the protein CASSSSGGAYEQYF. Supplemented by reference TRBV5-4 and TRBJ2-7, the full variable domain reads ETGVTQSPTHLIKTRGQQVTLRCSSQSGHNTVSWYQQALGQGPQFIFQYYREEENGRGNFPPRFSGLQFPNYSSELNVNALELDDSALYLCASSSSGGAYEQYFGPGTRLTVT.